This TCR beta chain was sequenced for a study of T cell responses to AZD1222 COVID-19 vaccine. This CDR3 is 12 amino acids long. V lost 4 bases and J lost 13, with 15 bases in between. The germline gives CDR1 SGHRS, CDR2 YFSETQ. Investigators merged groups given second doses at roughly 4 or roughly 12 weeks. Turning to this clone: Antigen: not known.

General study points: Samples come after the peak T cell response, not at day 14.

Some clones are missing from TCRdb's copy, which holds only in-frame ones; the method was immunoSEQ multiplex PCR. This repertoire shows approximately 300,000 clones, 94% found once; its top ten account for 0.5% to 0.65%. This chain links TRBV5-1 with TRBJ2-1; a weak D match, TRBD1 (5 bases). The sequencing here drew on peripheral blood, taken 28 days after the second AZD1222 dose. This clonotype was sampled from an adult who received the AZD1222 COVID-19 vaccine. CDR3 residues: CASSHLRADQFF. The CDR3 nucleotides read TGCGCCAGCAGCCACCTCAGGGCGGATCAGTTCTTC. Based on the CDR3 plus reference TRBV5-1 and TRBJ2-1, the full variable domain is KAGVTQTPRYLIKTRGQQVTLSCSPISGHRSVSWYQQTPGQGLQFLFEYFSETQRNKGNFPGRFSGRQFSNSRSEMNVSTLELGDSALYLCASSHLRADQFFGPGTRLTVL.